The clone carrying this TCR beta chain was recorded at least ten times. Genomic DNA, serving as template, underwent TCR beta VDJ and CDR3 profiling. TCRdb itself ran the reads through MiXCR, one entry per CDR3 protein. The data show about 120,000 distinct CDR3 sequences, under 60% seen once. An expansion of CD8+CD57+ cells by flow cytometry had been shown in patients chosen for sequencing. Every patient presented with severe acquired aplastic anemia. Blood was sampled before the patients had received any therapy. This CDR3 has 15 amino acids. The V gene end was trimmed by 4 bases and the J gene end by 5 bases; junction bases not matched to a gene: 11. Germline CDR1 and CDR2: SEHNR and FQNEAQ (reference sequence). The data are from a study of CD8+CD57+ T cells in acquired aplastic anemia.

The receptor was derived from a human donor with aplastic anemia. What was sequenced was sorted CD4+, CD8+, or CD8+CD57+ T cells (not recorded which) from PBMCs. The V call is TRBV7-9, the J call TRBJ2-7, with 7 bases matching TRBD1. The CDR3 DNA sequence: TGTGCCAGCAGCTACACTCCGACAGGGTACCACGAGCAGTACTTC. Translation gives CASSYTPTGYHEQYF. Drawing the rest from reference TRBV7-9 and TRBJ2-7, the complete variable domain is DTGVSQNPRHKITKRGQNVTFRCDPISEHNRLYWYRQTLGQGPEFLTYFQNEAQLEKSRLLSDRFSAERPKGSFSTLEIQRTEQGDSAMYLCASSYTPTGYHEQYFGPGTRLTVT.